The clone carrying this T cell receptor (beta chain) was recorded a few times. Its antigen is currently unknown. The sample is drawn from a study of beta chain features in type 1 diabetes. General study results and limits: When Type 1 diabetes patients were examined, their TCRB CDR3s proved moderately but significantly shorter in all four CD4+ subsets.

Sequencing targeted expressed TCRB transcripts, as all isolated RNA had been reverse transcribed. Sequenced by immunoSEQ multiplex PCR; TCRdb stores in-frame clones only, minus some. The sample carries a few hundred thousand clones, 16% recorded once. Germline CDR1 and CDR2: SEHNR and FQNEAQ (reference sequence). Trimming shortened V by 2 bases and J by 8 bases, and 4 bases separated the two germline ends. The CDR3 covers 11 residues. The V call is TRBV7-9, the J call TRBJ2-1; D call uncertain. This TCR came from a young man with type 1 diabetes. The sequencing input was naive CD4+ T cells from blood. DNA for the CDR3: TGTGCCAGCAGCTTATTCCATGAGCAGTTCTTC. Amino acid sequence: CASSLFHEQFF.